This T cell receptor (beta chain) was captured by sequencing in a study of blood T cell repertoires in COVID-19. This clone was found a few times. Sequencing used immunoSEQ multiplex PCR; TCRdb keeps in-frame clones, though not all of them. The table has fewer than 150,000 clones, 80% to 90% seen once. The germline gives CDR1 SGHNT, CDR2 YENEEA. V lost 5 bases, J lost 2 bases, and 6 bases stayed unmatched. This CDR3 region has 15 residues. This clonotype originated in a woman between 40 and 50 years old with acute or convalescent COVID-19. The sample comprised peripheral blood. The J gene is TRBJ1-3, the V gene TRBV11-3; 7 positions match TRBD1. CDR3: CASSRRGLPGNTIYF. Here the CDR3 DNA reads TGTGCCAGCAGCCGGAGGGGGCTCCCTGGAAACACCATATATTTT.